This record covers a single TCR beta chain. The antigen it binds to is not known. Base quality data are lacking; no much larger clone is found one base away. The data are from a study of blood T cells in healthy people across ages (dated by TCRdb to the mid-2010s). The study in broad terms: Template switching captured roughly one uniquely barcoded TCR beta cDNA molecule per two T cells in model experiments. The study measured age-related changes in TCR beta repertoire diversity using deep sequencing normalized with unique cDNA molecular identifiers. Two additional independent replicas of 1 million unique cDNA reads from the same blood draw were analyzed for two donors (one aged 18 to 30 and one aged 80 or older). The donors were divided into four age groups: young (average around 15 years), middle-aged (about 40), aged (approximately 62) and long-lived (roughly 82). Donors of different ages were randomly distributed across sequencing lanes to avoid experimental bias.

The approximately 39 donors, aged 6 to 90 years, were systemically healthy Caucasian individuals from Russia. Approximately 9.7 milliliters of peripheral blood were drawn from each donor into EDTA-treated Vacutainer tubes. PBMCs were isolated by Ficoll-Paque density-gradient centrifugation, with at least 6.5 million obtained per sample. Trizol reagent was used to extract total RNA from the PBMCs, yielding at least 5 micrograms per sample. For every donor, an aliquot of PBMCs went through flow cytometry to measure the percentages of naive CD45RAhigh/CD27high T cells. Looking up the germline V gene yields CDR1 MDHEN and CDR2 SYDVKM. The CDR3 covers 13 residues, taking in both the cysteine and the phenylalanine. Only the CDR3 region is kept as DNA, spanning 39 bases read in frame from base 1. After removal of 11 bases from V and 6 bases from J, the junction retains 8 bases not matched to a gene. The paper as a whole reports these results and caveats: Estimates of total diversity based on one million sequenced T cells were considered lower bounds and underestimates. Compared with the aged group, the long-lived group had more naive CD4+ T cells, fewer expanded clones and increased TCR diversity, a pattern suggesting age selection. As age increased, observed TCR beta diversity per million T cells dropped in a roughly linear way, and a significant reduction was already evident by age roughly 36. There was a strong correlation between observed TCR beta diversity and the percentage of naive T cells measured by flow cytometry. Because the CMV infection status of the donors was unknown, age-related changes in expanded clonotypes may potentially have been confounded. Conclusive comparison of naive and antigen-experienced compartments was prevented by the profiling of bulk unsorted PBMCs.

The library was obtained by 5' RACE. The sequencing machine was an Illumina HiSeq 2500. A second roughly 6 to 11 cycle PCR used a sample-barcoded 5' primer and a J-beta primer mix. A template-switch 5' adaptor carrying 12 random nucleotides introduced a unique molecular identifier onto each TCR beta cDNA molecule. At least 3 million CDR3-containing paired-end reads were obtained from each sample. First-strand cDNA was synthesized from all RNA with the Mint cDNA synthesis kit, primed by a TRBC-specific oligonucleotide. Following uracil-DNA glycosylase treatment, a first 18-cycle PCR with universal primers M1SS and BC2_uni_R was performed on all cDNA. On the authors' methods: For normalization, 1 million high-quality reads, each with a distinct molecular identifier, were randomly selected from each sample. Instead of being binned into consensus sequences, reads with shared molecular identifiers were discarded. MiTCR, with a Q25 quality threshold and the strictest error-elimination algorithm, was used for CDR3 identification, clonotype clustering and error correction. A nonparametric unseen species model using Euler transformation provided a lower-bound estimate of total TCR beta diversity. TCRdb handled the public reads itself, with Q25 trimming in fastp and clone calling in MiXCR, and kept productive beta chains. Duplicate CDR3 protein sequences are folded into a single record with the most common DNA and genes. V and J calls and clone size were set by TCRdb, not the authors. The sample yields 1.5 million to 2 million distinct CDR3 sequences; 28% were counted once. The ten largest make up roughly 8% of the sample.

Sequenced input: blood. The sequence was collected from a woman in her 30s in good health. This chain is built from TRBV28 and TRBJ1-4; 8 nucleotides in the junction match TRBD1. Here the CDR3 is given as CAASGQVYEKLFF. The sequence in DNA is TGTGCCGCCTCGGGACAGGTATATGAAAAACTGTTTTTT.